The 32 T cell receptor beta chains given below trace back to one sample, sequenced in a study of blood T cells in healthy people across ages. Next came a second PCR, run for roughly 6 to 11 cycles, which used a sample-barcoded 5' primer along with a J-beta primer mix. TCRdb fed the 5' RACE reads into MiXCR, producing one record per CDR3 protein. The sample contains approximately 290,000 distinct CDR3 sequences, 25% to 30% of which appear only once. The specimen was blood. The receptor source for this set is a woman aged 70-85 years in good health.

This clonotype was counted only a few times. The chain recombines TRBV10-3 with TRBJ2-5; D is perhaps TRBD1 (8 bases). The DNA end is a closer match to TRBJ2-7, so the J assignment may be wrong. Germline V gene lookup returns CDR1 ENHRY and CDR2 SYGVKD. This CDR3 is 15 amino acids long. The CDR3 bases are TGTGCCATCAGTCGGACAGGGAGGGACTCCTACGAGCAGTACTTC. Protein sequence: CAISRTGRDSYEQYF.

This sequence joins TRBV9 and TRBJ1-3; the match to TRBD1 covers 9 bases. Trimming at V came to 3 bases and at J to 0 bases, leaving 7 bases not matched to a gene. Germline lookup yields CDR1 SGDLS and CDR2 YYNGEE. The CDR3 extends over 17 amino acids. The CDR3 loop is CASSARDRVFSGNTIYF. The CDR3 DNA sequence: TGTGCCAGCAGCGCCCGGGACAGGGTTTTCTCTGGAAACACCATATATTTT.

Notes on this clonotype: Sequence at one end of the junction differs from germline and may be a read error. This chain links TRBV20-1 with TRBJ2-1; TRBD2 is a possible D gene (6 bases). Per the germline V gene, CDR1 is DFQATT and CDR2 is SNEGSKA (reference sequence). The CDR3 loop spans 15 amino acids. The CDR3 bases are TGCAGTGCTAGAGGACTAGAAGTATCCTACGATGAGCAGTTCTTC. It is translated as CSARGLEVSYDEQFF.

This clonotype appeared a few times. The chain's CDR3 is CASSLAAGDNQPQHF. The CDR3 nucleotides are TGTGCCAGCAGCTTAGCGGCAGGGGATAATCAGCCCCAGCATTTT. The V gene is TRBV7-9, the J gene TRBJ1-5; maybe TRBD1 (6 bases). This CDR3 has 15 amino acids. V was shortened by 0 bases and J by 4 bases, with 10 bases between the two germline ends. CDR1 SEHNR and CDR2 FQNEAQ come from the germline V gene (reference sequence).

This chain uses TRBV5-1 with TRBJ2-7, with a possible D match to TRBD1 (6 bases). The CDR3 extends over 15 amino acids. The germline V and J ends were trimmed by 3 bases and 2 bases, with 15 bases remaining between them. Germline CDR1 is SGHRS and CDR2 is YFSETQ. Written as DNA, the CDR3 is TGCGCCAGCAGCTGGGCCGGGACACAGACCTACGAGCAGTACTTC. Translated, it gives CASSWAGTQTYEQYF.

In regard to this clonotype: The junction shows a germline mismatch at one end, possibly a read error. The chain couples TRBV6-5 to TRBJ2-5, with D unclear. Germline loops: CDR1 MNHEY, CDR2 SVGAGI. CDR3 length: 11 amino acids. The CDR3 coding sequence is TGTGCCAGCGGTTACGGAGAGACCCAGTACTTC. It encodes CASGYGETQYF.

The chain has TRBV28 and TRBJ1-4; D might be TRBD1 (6 bases). Germline V gives CDR1 MDHEN, CDR2 SYDVKM. Trimming removed 10 bases from V and 3 bases from J, with 21 bases in between. The CDR3 consists of 16 residues. This CDR3 is CATVGGGPGSNEKLFF. The CDR3 bases are TGTGCCACCGTCGGTGGGGGGCCGGGATCTAATGAAAAACTGTTTTTT.

The V call is TRBV20-1, the J call TRBJ2-6; 9 nucleotides match TRBD2. CDR3 length: 16 residues. CDR1 is DFQATT and CDR2 is SNEGSKA in the germline V gene (reference sequence). V dropped 6 bases and J dropped 0; count of bases not matched to a gene: 6. Here the CDR3 DNA reads TGCAGTGCCTTCCTAGCGGGAAGCTCTGGGGCCAACGTCCTGACTTTC. As protein: CSAFLAGSSGANVLTF.

This clonotype appeared a few times. The chain combines TRBV20-1 with TRBJ2-5, with no clear D. Near its end, the DNA agrees better with TRBJ2-7, so the J call may be wrong. CDR1 and CDR2 from the germline V gene are DFQATT and SNEGSKA (reference sequence). CDR3 length equals 13 residues. The CDR3 sequence: CSARPDPGYEQYF. The CDR3 region has the DNA TGCAGTGCCCGCCCCGACCCGGGCTACGAGCAGTACTTC.

In its sample, this clonotype was seen a few times. This rearrangement joins TRBV29-1 to TRBJ1-4, with D maybe TRBD1 (6 bases). Trimming removed 6 bases at V and 5 bases at J, with 13 bases between. The CDR3 covers 13 residues. Germline loops: CDR1 SQVTM, CDR2 ANQGSEA. DNA of the CDR3: TGCAGCGTCCCTGGGGGGCTGAATGAAAAACTGTTTTTT. Its translation: CSVPGGLNEKLFF.

The genes are TRBV16 and TRBJ1-1, with a weak D call TRBD1 (6 bases). With 3 bases removed from V and 12 bases from J, the gap between germline ends came to 11 bases. The CDR3 sequence is 11 residues long. Looked up from germline, CDR1 is KGHSY and CDR2 is FQNENV. The CDR3 loop reads CASSQNRETFF. CDR3 sequence (DNA): TGTGCCAGCAGCCAGAACAGGGAAACTTTCTTT.

This clonotype was picked up a small number of times. V gene TRBV6-2 or TRBV6-3 combines with J gene TRBJ2-7; D is uncertain. The germline CDR1 and CDR2 sequences are MNHEY and SVGEGT. V dropped 5 bases and J dropped 0 bases, with 11 bases sitting between them. This CDR3 is 14 amino acids long. CDR3 nucleotides: TGTGCCAGCAGTGGGCAGTGGAGCTCCTACGAGCAGTACTTC. This translates into CASSGQWSSYEQYF.

This clonotype was counted a few times. The chain links TRBV10-3 to TRBJ2-3; TRBD2 aligns across 7 bases. The CDR3 sequence is 17 residues long. Germline trimming cut 4 bases from V and 0 bases from J; bases unmatched to any gene: 10. Germline V gene data show CDR1 as ENHRY and CDR2 as SYGVKD. The chain's CDR3 is CAISVGGSTPSTDTQYF. As DNA, the CDR3 is TGTGCCATCAGTGTGGGCGGGAGTACTCCTAGCACAGATACGCAGTATTTT.

The chain employs TRBV11-2 and TRBJ2-5; D remains ambiguous. The DNA matches TRBJ2-1 better at its end, which makes the J call doubtful. CDR3 length equals 14 residues. Germline V gene lookup returns CDR1 SGHAT and CDR2 FQNNGV. CDR3 sequence: CASSLGTWSTEQFF. As DNA, the CDR3 is TGTGCCAGCAGCTTAGGGACCTGGTCTACTGAGCAGTTCTTC.

The chain combines TRBV7-2 with TRBJ1-2; TRBD1 is a possible D gene (6 bases). From germline, CDR1 is SGHTA and CDR2 FQGNSA. This CDR3 contains 15 residues. The V end was cut by 5 bases, the J end by 4 bases, with 17 bases between. The CDR3 bases are TGTGCCAGCAGCCACGATCGGGGGACATTCTATGGCTACACCTTC. Protein: CASSHDRGTFYGYTF.

This clonotype was observed a few times. The chain couples TRBV29-1 to TRBJ2-5; weak D call: TRBD1 (6 bases). The J call may be in error: the DNA end matches TRBJ2-1 better. In germline, CDR1 is SQVTM, CDR2 ANQGSEA. CDR3 size: 11 residues. The CDR3 nucleotides are TGCAGCGGGGGGCAAGATTATGAGCAGTTCTTC. Translating gives CSGGQDYEQFF.

V and J are TRBV5-1 and TRBJ2-2; weak D call: TRBD1 (5 bases). The germline V and J ends were trimmed by 7 bases and 0 bases, with 16 bases remaining between them. Looked up from germline, CDR1 is SGHRS and CDR2 is YFSETQ. The CDR3 has 16 residues. CDR3 protein: CASGAGRHANTGELFF. The CDR3 DNA sequence: TGCGCCAGCGGGGCCGGTAGACACGCGAACACCGGGGAGCTGTTTTTT. The full variable domain, its missing parts supplied by reference TRBV5-1 and TRBJ2-2, is KAGVTQTPRYLIKTRGQQVTLSCSPISGHRSVSWYQQTPGQGLQFLFEYFSETQRNKGNFPGRFSGRQFSNSRSEMNVSTLELGDSALYLCASGAGRHANTGELFFGEGSRLTVL.

This rearrangement joins TRBV6-5 to TRBJ1-2; 9 nucleotides match TRBD1. The J segment lost 6 bases and the V segment lost 0 bases, leaving 5 bases of the junction unmatched. Germline CDR1 and CDR2: MNHEY and SVGAGI. This CDR3 contains 15 residues. CDR3 loop: CASSYSKGQGNGYTF. Written as DNA, the CDR3 is TGTGCCAGCAGTTACTCGAAAGGACAGGGGAATGGCTACACCTTC.

This clonotype was seen ten or more times. The chain employs TRBV2 and TRBJ1-5; D gene uncertain. This CDR3 is 14 amino acids long. Trimming took off 6 bases at V and 3 bases at J, with 12 bases between the two ends. Germline CDR1 and CDR2: SNHLY and FYNNEI. CDR3 sequence: CASRADGVNQPQHF. The CDR3 coding sequence is TGTGCCAGCAGGGCGGACGGAGTCAATCAGCCCCAGCATTTT. Combining the CDR3 with reference TRBV2 and TRBJ1-5 gives the whole variable domain EPEVTQTPSHQVTQMGQEVILRCVPISNHLYFYWYRQILGQKVEFLVSFYNNEISEKSEIFDDQFSVERPDGSNFTLKIRSTKLEDSAMYFCASRADGVNQPQHFGDGTRLSIL.

This clonotype has just a few counts. This sequence joins TRBV6-5 and TRBJ1-1, with 9 bases lining up with TRBD1. This CDR3 has 13 residues. Germline CDR1 MNHEY, CDR2 SVGAGI. Losses at the gene ends were 6 bases for V and 4 bases for J; bases not matched to a gene: 3. CDR3 protein: CASSRTGVTEAFF. Here the CDR3 DNA reads TGTGCCAGCAGCCGGACAGGGGTCACTGAAGCTTTCTTT.

This clonotype was detected only a few times. V usage is TRBV2 and J usage is TRBJ2-1; D unclear. CDR1 is SNHLY, CDR2 FYNNEI, per germline. Trimming took off 5 bases at V and 0 bases at J, with 14 bases between the two ends. This CDR3 is 16 amino acids long. The CDR3 is CASSTIGLSSYNEQFF. The CDR3 nucleotides read TGTGCCAGCAGTACCATAGGATTGAGCTCCTACAATGAGCAGTTCTTC.

This clonotype was seen a handful of times. The chain couples TRBV7-2 to TRBJ2-7, with D perhaps matching TRBD1 or TRBD2 (5 bases each). Between the trimmed V and J ends, which lost 6 bases and 2 bases, there was a span of 17 bases. Germline lookup yields CDR1 SGHTA and CDR2 FQGNSA. This CDR3 comprises 15 residues. CDR3 nucleotides: TGTGCCAGCAGGGAAAGAGGGGCTAGTACCTACGAGCAGTACTTC. This sequence encodes CASRERGASTYEQYF.

The rearrangement uses TRBV19 and TRBJ1-5; TRBD1 matches 11 bases. Germline CDR1 and CDR2: LNHDA and SQIVND (reference sequence). V lost 3 bases and J lost 0; bases outside the gene matches: 7. CDR3 size: 18 residues. In nucleotides, the CDR3 is TGTGCCAGTAGTATGGACAGGGGGCACTATGTTAGCAATCAGCCCCAGCATTTT. Protein: CASSMDRGHYVSNQPQHF. The full variable domain, with the rest looked up from reference TRBV19 and TRBJ1-5, is DGGITQSPKYLFRKEGQNVTLSCEQNLNHDAMYWYRQDPGQGLRLIYYSQIVNDFQKGDIAEGYSVSREKKESFPLTVTSAQKNPTAFYLCASSMDRGHYVSNQPQHFGDGTRLSIL.

This rearrangement joins TRBV28 to TRBJ2-2, with D maybe TRBD2 (5 bases). The CDR3 runs 16 residues. Trimming took off 3 bases at V and 2 bases at J, with 13 bases between the two ends. Germline CDR1 is MDHEN and CDR2 is SYDVKM. In DNA form, the CDR3 reads TGTGCCAGCAGTTTTGTGTCGAGGGAAAACACCGGGGAGCTGTTTTTT. Translating gives CASSFVSRENTGELFF.

This clonotype was observed a handful of times. This sequence joins TRBV3-1 and TRBJ2-2; D uncertain. The germline CDR1 and CDR2 sequences are LGHDT and YNNKEL (reference sequence). CDR3 length: 14 residues. V was clipped by 0 bases and J by 9 bases, with 11 bases between them. CDR3 protein: CASSQDKGIRELFF. CDR3 DNA: TGTGCCAGCAGCCAAGATAAGGGAATCAGGGAGCTGTTTTTT.

This clonotype was picked up a small number of times. This rearrangement joins TRBV6-1 to TRBJ1-2, with D tentatively TRBD1 (5 bases). The ends were cut back, 7 bases at V and 0 bases at J, with 15 bases in the middle. This CDR3 has 15 residues. Per the germline V gene, CDR1 is MNHNS and CDR2 is SASEGT. CDR3 nucleotide sequence: TGTGCCAGCACCGCAGCAGGGATGGCTAACTATGGCTACACCTTC. It specifies CASTAAGMANYGYTF.

Many counts were recorded for this clonotype. The gene calls are TRBV12-3 or TRBV12-4 and TRBJ2-7; the D gene is possibly TRBD1 (5 bases). V shed 6 bases and J shed 4 bases, with 13 bases lying between them. This CDR3 region has 13 residues. For the CDR3, the DNA is TGTGCCAGCAGCCGACAGTCACCTTACGAGCAGTACTTC. This translates into CASSRQSPYEQYF.

The gene calls are TRBV4-1 and TRBJ2-2; maybe TRBD2 (6 bases). This CDR3 has 17 amino acids. V was trimmed by 2 bases and J by 0 bases, leaving 13 bases between them. Germline V lookup: CDR1 MGHRA, CDR2 YSYEKL. CDR3 amino acids: CASSQPYGGSNTGELFF. As DNA, the CDR3 is TGCGCCAGCAGCCAACCCTACGGGGGTTCGAACACCGGGGAGCTGTTTTTT.

The chain recombines TRBV20-1 with TRBJ2-4; 9 bases align to TRBD2. The CDR3 runs 14 residues. Germline assignment: CDR1 DFQATT and CDR2 SNEGSKA (reference sequence). The junction had 6 bases not matched to a gene; V was cut back by 6 bases and J by 3 bases. The CDR3 loop reads CSAKATSGKNIQYF. The CDR3 region has the DNA TGCAGTGCCAAAGCGACTAGCGGCAAAAACATTCAGTACTTC.

This clonotype was seen only a few times. This rearrangement joins TRBV5-1 to TRBJ1-2; D gene uncertain. V shed 2 bases and J shed 8 bases, with 19 bases lying between them. The CDR3 has 15 residues. Germline CDR1 and CDR2: SGHRS and YFSETQ. CDR3 protein: CASSLDQDLRGGYTF. CDR3 DNA: TGCGCCAGCAGCTTAGACCAGGATCTGCGGGGAGGCTACACCTTC.

This rearrangement joins TRBV7-2 to TRBJ2-1; possibly TRBD2 for D (6 bases). Trimming took off 0 bases at V and 3 bases at J, with 12 bases between the two ends. Germline lookup yields CDR1 SGHTA and CDR2 FQGNSA. The CDR3 sequence is 16 residues long. CDR3 loop: CASSLAGEAGYNEQFF. Written as DNA, the CDR3 is TGTGCCAGCAGCTTAGCGGGGGAGGCTGGCTACAATGAGCAGTTCTTC.

In its sample, this clonotype was seen many times. The chain joins TRBV13 to TRBJ1-3; D unclear. Germline V lookup: CDR1 PRHDT, CDR2 FYEKMQ (reference sequence). CDR3 length: 13 residues. Trimming removed 4 bases at V and 8 bases at J, with 12 bases between. CDR3 residues: CASSSRHGDTIYF. The DNA for the CDR3 is TGTGCCAGCAGCTCGCGGCATGGTGACACCATATATTTT. Supplemented by reference TRBV13 and TRBJ1-3, the full variable domain reads AAGVIQSPRHLIKEKRETATLKCYPIPRHDTVYWYQQGPGQDPQFLISFYEKMQSDKGSIPDRFSAQQFSDYHSELNMSSLELGDSALYFCASSSRHGDTIYFGEGSWLTVV.